This T cell receptor beta chain is drawn from a study of CD8 T cells in ankylosing spondylitis. Library preparation for TCR beta used quantitative 5'-RACE with molecular barcodes. Each CDR3 protein gets one entry after TCRdb re-called the 5' RACE reads with MiXCR. Of a few hundred thousand distinct CDR3 sequences listed, 15% to 20% are singletons. This clonotype was sampled from a male donor with ankylosing spondylitis or in good health (not recorded which). Sequencing used blood, either unsorted or a sorted T cell fraction (not recorded which).

The CDR3 sequence is CASSKTSADTGELFF. In DNA, the CDR3 is TGCGCCAGCAGCAAGACTAGCGCAGACACCGGGGAGCTGTTTTTT. The chain has TRBV10-1 and TRBJ2-2; 8 positions agree with TRBD2. V lost 6 bases to trimming and J lost 3 bases; unmatched junction nucleotides: 6. The CDR3 extends over 15 amino acids. Germline V CDR1 and CDR2: WNHNN, SYGVQD (reference sequence).